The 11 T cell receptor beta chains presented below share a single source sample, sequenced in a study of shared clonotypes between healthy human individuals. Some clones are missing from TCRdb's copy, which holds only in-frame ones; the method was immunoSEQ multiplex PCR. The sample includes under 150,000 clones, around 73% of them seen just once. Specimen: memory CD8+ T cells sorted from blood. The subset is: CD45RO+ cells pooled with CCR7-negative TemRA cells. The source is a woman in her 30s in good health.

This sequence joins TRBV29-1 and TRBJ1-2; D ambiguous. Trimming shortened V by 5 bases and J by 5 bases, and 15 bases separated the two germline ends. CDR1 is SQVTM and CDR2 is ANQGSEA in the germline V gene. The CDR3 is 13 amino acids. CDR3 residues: CSVLGRVNYGYTF. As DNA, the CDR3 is TGCAGCGTTTTAGGACGGGTAAATTATGGCTACACCTTC.

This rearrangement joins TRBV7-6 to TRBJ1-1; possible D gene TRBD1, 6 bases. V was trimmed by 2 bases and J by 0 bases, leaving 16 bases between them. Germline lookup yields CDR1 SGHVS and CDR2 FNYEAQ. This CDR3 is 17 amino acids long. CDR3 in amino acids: CASSLSPPRGVNTEAFF. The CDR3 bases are TGTGCCAGCAGCTTATCCCCACCCAGGGGCGTGAACACTGAAGCTTTCTTT. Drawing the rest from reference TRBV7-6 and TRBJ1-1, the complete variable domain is GAGVSQSPRYKVTKRGQDVALRCDPISGHVSLYWYRQALGQGPEFLTYFNYEAQQDKSGLPNDRFSAERPEGSISTLTIQRTEQRDSAMYRCASSLSPPRGVNTEAFFGQGTRLTVV.

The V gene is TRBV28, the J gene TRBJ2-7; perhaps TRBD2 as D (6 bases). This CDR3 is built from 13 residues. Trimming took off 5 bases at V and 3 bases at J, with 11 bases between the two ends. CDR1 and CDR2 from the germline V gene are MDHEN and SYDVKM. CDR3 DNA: TGTGCCAGCAGTCCGACTAGGGGCTACGAGCAGTACTTC. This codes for CASSPTRGYEQYF. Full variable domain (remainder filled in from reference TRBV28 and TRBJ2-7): DVKVTQSSRYLVKRTGEKVFLECVQDMDHENMFWYRQDPGLGLRLIYFSYDVKMKEKGDIPEGYSVSREKKERFSLILESASTNQTSMYLCASSPTRGYEQYFGPGTRLTVT.

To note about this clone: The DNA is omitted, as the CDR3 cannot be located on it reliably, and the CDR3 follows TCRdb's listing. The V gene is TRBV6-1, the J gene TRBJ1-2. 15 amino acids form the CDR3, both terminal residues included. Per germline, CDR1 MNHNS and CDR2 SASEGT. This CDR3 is CASSEDLRAGFGYTF.

The CDR3 spells CASSLSNQGTEAFF. CDR3 coding DNA: TGTGCCAGCAGTTTATCCAATCAGGGCACTGAAGCTTTCTTT. The V call is TRBV27, the J call TRBJ1-1, with TRBD1 as a possible D gene (5 bases). The V gene's germline CDR1 is MNHEY and CDR2 SMNVEV (reference sequence). The CDR3 consists of 14 residues. Trimming cost V 0 bases and J 4 bases, with 9 bases left between them.

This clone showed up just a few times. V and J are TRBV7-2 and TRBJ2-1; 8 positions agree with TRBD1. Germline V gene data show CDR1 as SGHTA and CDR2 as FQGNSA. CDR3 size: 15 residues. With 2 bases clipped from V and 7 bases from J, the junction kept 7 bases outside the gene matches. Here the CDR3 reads CASSLSRGLSNEQFF. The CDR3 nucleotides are TGTGCCAGCAGCTTAAGCAGGGGGCTAAGTAATGAGCAGTTCTTC.

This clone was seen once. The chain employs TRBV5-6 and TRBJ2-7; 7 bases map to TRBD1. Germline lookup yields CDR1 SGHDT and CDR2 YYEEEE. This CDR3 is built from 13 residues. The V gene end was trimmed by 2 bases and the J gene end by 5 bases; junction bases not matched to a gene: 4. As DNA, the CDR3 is TGTGCCAGCAGCTTTGGGACAGTGGACGAGCAGTACTTC. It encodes CASSFGTVDEQYF. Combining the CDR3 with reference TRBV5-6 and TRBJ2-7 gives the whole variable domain DAGVTQSPTHLIKTRGQQVTLRCSPKSGHDTVSWYQQALGQGPQFIFQYYEEEERQRGNFPDRFSGHQFPNYSSELNVNALLLGDSALYLCASSFGTVDEQYFGPGTRLTVT.

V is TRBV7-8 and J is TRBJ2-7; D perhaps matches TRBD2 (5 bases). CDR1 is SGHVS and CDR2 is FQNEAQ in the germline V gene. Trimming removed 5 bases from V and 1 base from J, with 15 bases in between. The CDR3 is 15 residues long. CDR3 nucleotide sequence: TGTGCCAGCAGCCCCTGGGGAAGCGGATCCTACGAGCAGTACTTC. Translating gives CASSPWGSGSYEQYF.

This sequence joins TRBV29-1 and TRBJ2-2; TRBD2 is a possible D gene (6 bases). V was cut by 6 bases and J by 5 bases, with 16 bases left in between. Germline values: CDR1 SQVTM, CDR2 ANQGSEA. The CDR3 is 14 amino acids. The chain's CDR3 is CSVAGLSRTGELFF. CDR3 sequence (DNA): TGCAGCGTGGCGGGGCTGTCGAGAACCGGGGAGCTGTTTTTT.

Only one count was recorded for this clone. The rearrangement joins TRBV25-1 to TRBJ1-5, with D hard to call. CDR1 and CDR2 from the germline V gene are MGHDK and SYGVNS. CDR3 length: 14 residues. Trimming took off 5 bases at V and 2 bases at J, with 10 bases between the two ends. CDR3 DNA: TGTGCCAGCAGTTCCCGGAGGGGCAATCAGCCCCAGCATTTT. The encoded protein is CASSSRRGNQPQHF.

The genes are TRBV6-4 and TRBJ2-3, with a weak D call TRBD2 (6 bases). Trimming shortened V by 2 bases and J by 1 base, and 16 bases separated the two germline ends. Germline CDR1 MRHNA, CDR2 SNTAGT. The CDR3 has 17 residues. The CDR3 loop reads CASSDPESGSGTDTQYF. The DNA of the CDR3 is TGTGCCAGCAGTGACCCCGAGTCCGGGAGTGGCACAGATACGCAGTATTTT.